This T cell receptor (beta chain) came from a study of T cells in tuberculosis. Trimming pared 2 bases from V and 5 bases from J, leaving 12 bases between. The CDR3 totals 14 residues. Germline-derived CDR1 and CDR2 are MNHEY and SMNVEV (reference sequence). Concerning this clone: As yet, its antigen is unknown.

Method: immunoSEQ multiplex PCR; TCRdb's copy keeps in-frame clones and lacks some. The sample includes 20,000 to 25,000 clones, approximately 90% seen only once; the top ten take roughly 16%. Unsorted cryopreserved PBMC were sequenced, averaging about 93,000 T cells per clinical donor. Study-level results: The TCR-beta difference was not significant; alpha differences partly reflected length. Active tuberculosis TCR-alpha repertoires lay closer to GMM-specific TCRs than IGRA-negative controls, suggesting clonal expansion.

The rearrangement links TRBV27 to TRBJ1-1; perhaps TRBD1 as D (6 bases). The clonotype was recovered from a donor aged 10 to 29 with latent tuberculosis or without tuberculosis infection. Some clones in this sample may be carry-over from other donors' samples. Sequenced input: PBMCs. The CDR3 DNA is TGTGCCAGCAGTTTACGGACGAGGGGGACTGAAGCTTTCTTT. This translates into CASSLRTRGTEAFF.